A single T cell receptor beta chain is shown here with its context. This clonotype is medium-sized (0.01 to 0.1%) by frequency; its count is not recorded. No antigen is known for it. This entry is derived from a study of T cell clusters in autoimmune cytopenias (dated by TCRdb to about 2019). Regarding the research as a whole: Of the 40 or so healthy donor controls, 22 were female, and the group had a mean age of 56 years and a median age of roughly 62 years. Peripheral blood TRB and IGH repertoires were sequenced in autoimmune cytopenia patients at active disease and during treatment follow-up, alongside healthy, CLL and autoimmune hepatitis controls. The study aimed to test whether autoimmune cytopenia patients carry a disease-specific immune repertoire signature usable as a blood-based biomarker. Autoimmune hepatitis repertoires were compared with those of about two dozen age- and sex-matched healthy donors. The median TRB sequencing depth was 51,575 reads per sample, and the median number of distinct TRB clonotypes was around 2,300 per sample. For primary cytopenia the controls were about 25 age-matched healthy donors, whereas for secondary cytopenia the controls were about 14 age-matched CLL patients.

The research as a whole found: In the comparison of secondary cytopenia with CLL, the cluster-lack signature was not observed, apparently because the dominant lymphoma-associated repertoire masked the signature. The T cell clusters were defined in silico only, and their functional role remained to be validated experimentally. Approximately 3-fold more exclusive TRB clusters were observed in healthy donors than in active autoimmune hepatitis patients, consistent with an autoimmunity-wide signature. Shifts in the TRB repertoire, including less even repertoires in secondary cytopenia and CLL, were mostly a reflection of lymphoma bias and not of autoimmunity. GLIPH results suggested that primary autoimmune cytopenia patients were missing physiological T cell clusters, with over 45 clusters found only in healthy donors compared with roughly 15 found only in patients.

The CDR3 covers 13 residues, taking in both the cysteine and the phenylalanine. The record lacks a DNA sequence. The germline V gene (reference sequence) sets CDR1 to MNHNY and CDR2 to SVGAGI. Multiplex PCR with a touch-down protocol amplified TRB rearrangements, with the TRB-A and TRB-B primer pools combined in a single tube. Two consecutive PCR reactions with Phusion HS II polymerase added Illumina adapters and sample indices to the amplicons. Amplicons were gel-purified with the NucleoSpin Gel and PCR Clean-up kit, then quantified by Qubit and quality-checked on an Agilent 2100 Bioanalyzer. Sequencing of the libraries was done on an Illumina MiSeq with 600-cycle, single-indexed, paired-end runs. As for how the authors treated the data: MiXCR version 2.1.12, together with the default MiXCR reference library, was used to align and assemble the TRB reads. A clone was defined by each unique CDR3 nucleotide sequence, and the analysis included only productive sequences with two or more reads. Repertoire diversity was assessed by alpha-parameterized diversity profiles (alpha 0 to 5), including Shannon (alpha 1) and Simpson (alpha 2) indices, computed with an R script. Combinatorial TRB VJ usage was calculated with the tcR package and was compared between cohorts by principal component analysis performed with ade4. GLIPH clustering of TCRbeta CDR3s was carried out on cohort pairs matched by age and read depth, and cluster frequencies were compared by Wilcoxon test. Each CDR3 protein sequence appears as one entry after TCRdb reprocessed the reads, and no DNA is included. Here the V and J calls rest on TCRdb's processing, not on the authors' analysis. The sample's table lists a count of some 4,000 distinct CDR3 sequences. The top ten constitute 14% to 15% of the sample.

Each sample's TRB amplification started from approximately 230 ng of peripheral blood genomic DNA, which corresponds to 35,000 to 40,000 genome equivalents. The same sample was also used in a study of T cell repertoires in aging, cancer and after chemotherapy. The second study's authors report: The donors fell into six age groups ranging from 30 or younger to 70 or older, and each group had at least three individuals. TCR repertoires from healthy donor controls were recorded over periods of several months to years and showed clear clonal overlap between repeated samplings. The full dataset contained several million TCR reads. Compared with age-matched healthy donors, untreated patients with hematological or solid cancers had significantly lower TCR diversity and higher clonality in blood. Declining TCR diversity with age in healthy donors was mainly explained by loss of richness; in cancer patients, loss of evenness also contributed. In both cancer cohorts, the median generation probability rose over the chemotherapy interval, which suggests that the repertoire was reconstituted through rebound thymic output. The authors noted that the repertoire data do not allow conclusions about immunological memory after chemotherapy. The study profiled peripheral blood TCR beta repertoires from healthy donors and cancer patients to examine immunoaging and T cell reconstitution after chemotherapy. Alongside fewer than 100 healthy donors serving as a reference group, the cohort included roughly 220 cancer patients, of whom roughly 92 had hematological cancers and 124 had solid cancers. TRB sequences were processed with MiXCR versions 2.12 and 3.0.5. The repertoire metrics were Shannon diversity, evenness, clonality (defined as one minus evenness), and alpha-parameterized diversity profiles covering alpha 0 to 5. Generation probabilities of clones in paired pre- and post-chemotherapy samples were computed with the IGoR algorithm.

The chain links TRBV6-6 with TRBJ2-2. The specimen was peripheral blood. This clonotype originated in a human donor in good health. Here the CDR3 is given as CASGSPGTGELFF.